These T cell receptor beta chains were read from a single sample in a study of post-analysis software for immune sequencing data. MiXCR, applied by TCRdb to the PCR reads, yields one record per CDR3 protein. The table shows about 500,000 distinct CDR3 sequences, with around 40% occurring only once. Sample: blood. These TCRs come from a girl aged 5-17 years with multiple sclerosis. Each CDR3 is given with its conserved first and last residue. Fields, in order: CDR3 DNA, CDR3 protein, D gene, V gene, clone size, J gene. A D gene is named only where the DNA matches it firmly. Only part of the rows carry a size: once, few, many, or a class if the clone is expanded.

TGTGCCAGCAGTTTAATGCTGAGCTCCTACAATGAGCAGTTCTTC CASSLMLSSYNEQFF NA TRBV12-3/TRBV12-4 few TRBJ2-1
TGTGCCAGCAGGAGGTTCCACCGGAACACCGGGGAGCTGTTTTTT CASRRFHRNTGELFF NA TRBV28 NA TRBJ2-2
TGCAGTGCTAGTAGTCCTCATGGCTACACCTTC CSASSPHGYTF NA TRBV20-1 NA TRBJ1-2
TGCAGTGCACGCGAAGGAGGGCGGAACTATGGCTACACCTTC CSAREGGRNYGYTF NA TRBV20-1 NA TRBJ1-2
TGTGCCAGCTCACCATTGGAAGAGACCCAGTACTTC CASSPLEETQYF NA TRBV18 NA TRBJ2-5
TGTGCCAGCAGTTTACGAGACAGCCAAGAGACCCAGTACTTC CASSLRDSQETQYF NA TRBV28 NA TRBJ2-5
TGTGCCAGCAGCCTGACCATCGCAGAAAACATTCAGTACTTC CASSLTIAENIQYF NA TRBV7-2 NA TRBJ2-4
TGCAGTGCTAAGGAAAGTTTCCAAGAGACCCAGTACTTC CSAKESFQETQYF NA TRBV20-1 few TRBJ2-5
TGCAGTGCTATCACTAGCGGTAGCACAGATACGCAGTATTTT CSAITSGSTDTQYF TRBD2 TRBV20-1 NA TRBJ2-3
TGTGCCAGCAGCTCCAGGTGGATAGCGGGAAGCACAGATACGCAGTATTTT CASSSRWIAGSTDTQYF TRBD2 TRBV7-2 NA TRBJ2-3
TGTGCCAGCACCAACGACGGCAGAACCTACGAGCAGTACTTC CASTNDGRTYEQYF NA TRBV7-2 NA TRBJ2-7
TGTGCCAGCAGCTTAGGACTAGCGGCAACAGATACGCAGTATTTT CASSLGLAATDTQYF TRBD2 TRBV7-3 NA TRBJ2-3
TGTGCCAGCAGCTCCCCTGGACAGCTTAACTATGGCTACACCTTC CASSSPGQLNYGYTF NA TRBV6-5 few TRBJ1-2
TGTGCCAGCAGCCACCGGACAGGGGCGGACGAGCAGTACTTC CASSHRTGADEQYF TRBD1 TRBV3-1 few TRBJ2-7
TGTGCCAGCAGTCAAACAGGGAACCAGCCCCAGCATTTT CASSQTGNQPQHF NA TRBV6-6 few TRBJ1-5
TGTGCCATCAGTGATCCGCGGACAGGGGGGACAGATACGCAGTATTTT CAISDPRTGGTDTQYF TRBD1 TRBV10-3 few TRBJ2-3
TGTGCCAGCAGCTTACAGCGGAGGGCGGGGCTCTACAATGAGCAGTTCTTC CASSLQRRAGLYNEQFF NA TRBV7-8 NA TRBJ2-1
TGTGCCAGCAGTTCCTCCCGTTCCTATAATGAGCAGTTCTTC CASSSSRSYNEQFF NA TRBV28 NA TRBJ2-1
TGTGCCACTAAGATGGACTCACTCTACGAGCAGTACTTC CATKMDSLYEQYF NA TRBV2 few TRBJ2-7
TGCGCCAGCAGCCCGCTAGGGGAATACGAGCAGTACTTC CASSPLGEYEQYF NA TRBV5-1 NA TRBJ2-7
TGCAGTGCTAGAGCAAGACTAGCGGGGCGTGAGAATGAGCAGTTCTTC CSARARLAGRENEQFF TRBD2 TRBV20-1 NA TRBJ2-1
TGTGCCAGCAGCCCTGACAGGGGGACAATCAATGAGCAGTTCTTC CASSPDRGTINEQFF TRBD1 TRBV6-5 NA TRBJ2-1
TGCGCCAGCAGCTCAACACTAGCGGTCCAGACGGCCCAGTACTTC CASSSTLAVQTAQYF TRBD2 TRBV5-1 NA TRBJ2-7